The source of this TCR beta chain is a study of shared clonotypes between healthy human individuals. Background on the study: Three plates were used per donor for CD4 naive, three for CD4 memory, two for CD8 naive and one for CD8 memory. Study-wide points: Shared across several donors were 5% to 6% of the naive CD4 clonotypes.

The split of CD4+ cells yielded CD45RA+ naive and CD45RA-negative memory subsets. The V end was cut by 4 bases, the J end by 0 bases, with 13 bases between. Germline CDR1 LGHNA, CDR2 YNFKEQ. This CDR3 comprises 16 residues. About this clone itself: Its target is not known.

Sorted-subset replicate PCRs used around 200 ng DNA, roughly 28,000 T cell genomes. Sequenced by immunoSEQ multiplex PCR; TCRdb stores in-frame clones only, minus some. The sample lists under 750,000 clones, roughly 72% seen once, with less than 2% in the top ten. The chain uses TRBV4-2 and TRBJ1-5; D is possibly TRBD1 (6 bases). The sequenced sample was memory CD4+ T cells sorted from blood. Subset here: CD45RA-negative fraction. This receptor was identified in a woman in her twenties or thirties in good health. As DNA, the CDR3 is TGTGCCAGCAGCCGGGAGGCAGGGGATAGCAATCAGCCCCAGCATTTT. Translating gives CASSREAGDSNQPQHF.